The 5 T cell receptor beta chains listed next were all sequenced from one sample in a study of blood T cells in healthy people across ages. Next came a second PCR, run for about 7 to 12 cycles, which used a sample-barcoded 5' primer along with a J-beta primer mix. TCRdb itself ran the 5' RACE reads through MiXCR, one entry per CDR3 protein. The sample has some 940,000 distinct CDR3 sequences; around 29% are singletons. The data were also submitted as part of a second study, on T cells of mothers and their children.

The sequencing input was blood. The receptors originated from a woman in her thirties or forties in good health.

The genes are TRBV28 and TRBJ2-1; D not resolved. V gave up 7 bases and J gave up 0 bases, with 10 bases separating them. Germline CDR1 and CDR2: MDHEN and SYDVKM. The CDR3 is 14 amino acids. CDR3 amino acids: CASTLGFSYNEQFF. CDR3 nucleotides: TGTGCCAGCACCCTGGGATTCTCCTACAATGAGCAGTTCTTC.

V is TRBV5-1 and J is TRBJ2-2, with 8 nucleotides matching TRBD1. The CDR3 sequence is 18 residues long. J lost 2 bases, V lost 1 base, and 10 bases had no gene match. From germline, CDR1 is SGHRS and CDR2 YFSETQ. The CDR3 region has the DNA TGCGCCAGCAGCTTGTATTCCGCAGGGGGCCCTAACACCGGGGAGCTGTTTTTT. Translating it yields CASSLYSAGGPNTGELFF.

A few counts support this clonotype. One end of the junction varies from germline; a read error may be responsible. The CDR3 spells CASSFGGARTYNERFF. DNA of the CDR3: TGCGCCAGCAGCTTCGGTGGGGCTAGGACCTACAATGAGCGGTTCTTC. The chain combines TRBV5-1 with TRBJ2-1; possible D gene TRBD1, 5 bases. This CDR3 spans 16 amino acids. CDR1 and CDR2 (germline): SGHRS, YFSETQ.

This chain joins TRBV5-6 and TRBJ2-1, with D possibly called TRBD1 or TRBD2 (6 bases each). Trimming removed 4 bases from V and 6 bases from J, with 20 bases in between. Per germline, CDR1 SGHDT and CDR2 YYEEEE. The CDR3 loop spans 16 amino acids. The CDR3 DNA reads TGTGCCAGCAGCAGGAATGGGGGGCCAGCGAGCAATGAGCAGTTCTTC. Protein product: CASSRNGGPASNEQFF.

This clonotype has a handful of counts. This chain links TRBV9 with TRBJ1-2, with 8 bases matching TRBD1. This CDR3 comprises 14 residues. With 2 bases clipped from V and 7 bases from J, the junction kept 7 bases outside the gene matches. Germline V lookup: CDR1 SGDLS, CDR2 YYNGEE. CDR3 coding DNA: TGTGCCAGCAGCGTCGACAGGGGCAAGTCTGGCTACACCTTC. This codes for CASSVDRGKSGYTF.